Below are 14 T cell receptor beta chains sequenced from a single sample in a study of molecular identifiers for immune sequencing clone quantification (dated by TCRdb to the late 2010s). Library preparation was by PCR. Reads for this sample came from an Illumina HiSeq 4000. TCRdb ran its own pipeline on the public reads, namely fastp trimming at Q25 and MiXCR clone calling, and kept in-frame beta chains. Rows matching on CDR3 protein sequence are summarized as one entry with the most common DNA and genes. The sample table lists around 89,000 distinct CDR3 sequences, 15% to 20% of them with a count of one. The top ten hold roughly 0.85% of the sample. What was sequenced was naive CD8+ T cells from blood, with Jurkat cell RNA spiked in. The cell subset or site label corresponds to: FACS-sorted CD8+CD4-CCR7+CD45RA+ naive T cells. The origin of the receptors is a human donor in good health. Some libraries in this study had Jurkat cell RNA spiked in.

This clonotype was found many times. The J gene is TRBJ1-1, the V gene TRBV5-1; 9 nucleotides line up with TRBD1. CDR3 length: 14 amino acids. With V trimmed by 5 bases and J by 3 bases, 5 bases remained unmatched. The germline gives CDR1 SGHRS, CDR2 YFSETQ. CDR3 in DNA: TGCGCCAGCAGGCCGGGACAGGGTTACACTGAAGCTTTCTTT. It codes for CASRPGQGYTEAFF.

V and J are TRBV12-3 or TRBV12-4 and TRBJ1-5; no clear D gene. V lost 4 bases, J lost 4 bases, and 17 bases lay in between. The CDR3 is made up of 16 amino acids. In DNA form, the CDR3 reads TGTGCCAGCAGTTCCCCGCAGGTGCAGGTAAATCAGCCCCAGCATTTT. Translation: CASSSPQVQVNQPQHF.

In its sample, this clonotype was seen many times. V usage is TRBV4-1 and J usage is TRBJ1-1; possible D gene TRBD1, 6 bases. There are 21 residues in the CDR3. V was trimmed by 1 base and J by 3 bases, leaving 30 bases between them. Germline V gives CDR1 MGHRA, CDR2 YSYEKL. The CDR3 DNA reads as TGCGCCAGCAGCCAAGGAATTATGTTGAGAGGACAGTACCCATGGGACACTGAAGCTTTCTTT. Translation: CASSQGIMLRGQYPWDTEAFF.

The table lists this clonotype with many counts. The chain has TRBV5-6 and TRBJ1-6; a weak D match, TRBD1 (6 bases). Germline CDR1 is SGHDT and CDR2 is YYEEEE. The CDR3 sequence is 17 residues long. The ends were cut back, 3 bases at V and 6 bases at J, with 19 bases in the middle. Here the CDR3 DNA reads TGTGCCAGCAGCTGGGACATCGGCGGGGGAATTAATTCACCCCTCCACTTT. Translation gives CASSWDIGGGINSPLHF. Drawing the rest from reference TRBV5-6 and TRBJ1-6, the complete variable domain is DAGVTQSPTHLIKTRGQQVTLRCSPKSGHDTVSWYQQALGQGPQFIFQYYEEEERQRGNFPDRFSGHQFPNYSSELNVNALLLGDSALYLCASSWDIGGGINSPLHFGNGTRLTVT.

Many counts were recorded for this clonotype. The genes are TRBV19 and TRBJ1-1; no clear D. The germline CDR1 and CDR2 sequences are LNHDA and SQIVND (reference sequence). The length of the CDR3 is 13 residues. Trimming removed 5 bases from V and 3 bases from J, with 10 bases in between. The CDR3 bases are TGTGCCAGTAGTCATCAGGTTTACACTGAAGCTTTCTTT. Its translation is CASSHQVYTEAFF.

In regard to this clonotype: It is likely a read error, because the conserved phenylalanine at the end of the CDR3 is missing. The J gene is TRBJ1-1, the V gene TRBV2; D uncertain. V lost 1 base, J lost 4 bases, and 4 bases lay in between. Germline values: CDR1 SNHLY, CDR2 FYNNEI. The CDR3 covers 12 residues. The CDR3 nucleotides read TGTGCCAGCAGTGAAGTCCGCACTGAAGCTTTCCTC. Translation: CASSEVRTEAFL.

The chain employs TRBV7-8 and TRBJ2-3; TRBD1 is a possible D gene (5 bases). V gave up 8 bases and J gave up 6 bases, with 18 bases separating them. The CDR3 length is 14 residues. Looked up from germline, CDR1 is SGHVS and CDR2 is FQNEAQ. The DNA for the CDR3 is TGTGCCAGCCACGCAGGGCACGTCCCGGATACGCAGTATTTT. Translating gives CASHAGHVPDTQYF.

The table lists this clonotype with many counts. The chain recombines TRBV19 with TRBJ1-1; D not certain. Between the trimmed V and J ends, which lost 0 bases and 0 bases, there was a span of 11 bases. This CDR3 has 16 residues. The germline V gene has CDR1 LNHDA and CDR2 SQIVND (reference sequence). The CDR3 reads CASSIDPSHLNTEAFF. In DNA, the CDR3 is TGTGCCAGTAGTATAGACCCCAGCCACCTGAACACTGAAGCTTTCTTT.

This clonotype was seen many times. CDR3 bases: TGTGCCAGCAGCGCCAACTTGAACCAAGAGACCCAGTACTTC. This encodes CASSANLNQETQYF. The chain uses TRBV7-9 and TRBJ2-5; D is uncertain. Trimming removed 5 bases from V and 0 bases from J, with 10 bases in between. Looked up from germline, CDR1 is SEHNR and CDR2 is FQNEAQ (reference sequence). This CDR3 region has 14 residues.

This clonotype was seen repeatedly, ten times or more. This chain joins TRBV24-1 and TRBJ2-5; TRBD1 agrees at 9 bases. CDR3 length equals 15 residues. The germline gives CDR1 KGHDR, CDR2 SFDVKD. The V gene end was trimmed by 3 bases and the J gene end by 5 bases; junction bases not matched to a gene: 6. The CDR3 here is CATSDPGTGYETQYF. CDR3 nucleotide sequence: TGTGCCACCAGTGATCCTGGGACAGGGTATGAGACCCAGTACTTC.

This clonotype occurred many times. The genes are TRBV27 and TRBJ1-5; D may be TRBD1 (5 bases). The CDR3 consists of 15 residues. The germline V and J ends were trimmed by 4 bases and 3 bases, with 13 bases remaining between them. CDR1 is MNHEY, CDR2 SMNVEV, per germline (reference sequence). CDR3 sequence (DNA): TGTGCCAGCAGTTCAGGCAGGGAGGACAATCAGCCCCAGCATTTT. Translation: CASSSGREDNQPQHF.

This clonotype was seen ten or more times. The chain couples TRBV19 to TRBJ1-6; 7 bases agree with TRBD1. This CDR3 contains 17 residues. Germline assignment: CDR1 LNHDA and CDR2 SQIVND (reference sequence). The J segment lost 8 bases and the V segment lost 6 bases, leaving 16 bases of the junction unmatched. The CDR3 region is CASSAIHLQGSDSPLHF. In DNA form, the CDR3 reads TGTGCCAGTAGCGCTATTCACTTACAGGGGAGTGATTCACCCCTCCACTTT.

Many counts were recorded for this clonotype. V gene TRBV6-2 or TRBV6-3 combines with J gene TRBJ1-5; D is undetermined. This CDR3 comprises 13 residues. The V gene lost 7 bases and the J gene lost 6 bases, with 13 bases spanning the gap. Looked up from germline, CDR1 is MNHEY and CDR2 is SVGEGT. In DNA form, the CDR3 reads TGTGCCAGCAACCTAGGTCCCGGTCAGCCCCAGCATTTT. Its translation is CASNLGPGQPQHF.

This clonotype was seen repeatedly, ten times or more. The gene calls are TRBV20-1 and TRBJ2-2; TRBD1 aligns across 7 bases. The CDR3 length is 16 residues. V lost 0 bases to trimming and J lost 0 bases; unmatched junction nucleotides: 4. CDR1 and CDR2 from the germline V gene are DFQATT and SNEGSKA (reference sequence). This CDR3 is CSARERTGSNTGELFF. The CDR3 bases are TGCAGTGCTAGAGAAAGGACAGGATCGAACACCGGGGAGCTGTTTTTT.